This T cell receptor (beta chain) came from a study of shared T cell receptors in the human thymus. With 3 bases clipped from V and 1 base from J, the junction kept 4 bases outside the gene matches. Germline lookup yields CDR1 LNHDA and CDR2 SQIVND (reference sequence). This CDR3 has 16 amino acids. TCRdb keeps only in-frame clones here, not all; method: immunoSEQ multiplex PCR. Of some 640,000 clones listed, approximately 87% are singletons. The same sample was also studied in work on human thymus T cells. That source reports: Resections obtained during corrective heart surgery supplied the thymus tissue. Thymic and blood repertoires showed apparently biased V and J gene usage. Thymic TCR repertoires of unrelated people reportedly overlapped highly.

This rearrangement joins TRBV19 to TRBJ1-5; the match to TRBD1 covers 9 bases. The sequence was obtained from a boy younger than two with a congenital heart defect. Sequenced input: thymocytes. The CDR3 loop reads CASSIGDRASNQPQHF. CDR3 coding DNA: TGTGCCAGTAGTATTGGGGACAGGGCAAGCAATCAGCCCCAGCATTTT.